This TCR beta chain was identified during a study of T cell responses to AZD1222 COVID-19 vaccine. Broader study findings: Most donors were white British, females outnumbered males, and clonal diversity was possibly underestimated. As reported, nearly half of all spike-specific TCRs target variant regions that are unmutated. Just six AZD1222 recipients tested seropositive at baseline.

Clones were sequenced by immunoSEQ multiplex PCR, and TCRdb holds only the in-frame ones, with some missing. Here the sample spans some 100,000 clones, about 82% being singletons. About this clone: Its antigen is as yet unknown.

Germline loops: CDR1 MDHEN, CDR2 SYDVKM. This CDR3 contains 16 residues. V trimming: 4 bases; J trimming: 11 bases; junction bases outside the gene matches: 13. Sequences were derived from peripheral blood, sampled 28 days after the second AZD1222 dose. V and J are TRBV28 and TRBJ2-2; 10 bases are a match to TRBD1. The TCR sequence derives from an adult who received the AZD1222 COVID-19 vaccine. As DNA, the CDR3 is TGTGCCAGCAGTTCCCCGGGACAGGGGAGGTTAGGAGAGCTGTTTTTT. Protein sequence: CASSSPGQGRLGELFF.